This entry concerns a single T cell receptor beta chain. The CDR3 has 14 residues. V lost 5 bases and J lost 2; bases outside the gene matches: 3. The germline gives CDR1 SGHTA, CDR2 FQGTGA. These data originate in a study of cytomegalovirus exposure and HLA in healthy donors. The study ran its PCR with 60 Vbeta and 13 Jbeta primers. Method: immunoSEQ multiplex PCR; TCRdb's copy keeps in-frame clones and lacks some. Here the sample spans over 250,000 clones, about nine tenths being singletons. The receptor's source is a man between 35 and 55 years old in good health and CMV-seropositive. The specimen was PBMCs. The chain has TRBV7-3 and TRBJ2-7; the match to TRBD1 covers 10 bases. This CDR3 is CASSRTGGAYEQYF. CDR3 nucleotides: TGTGCCAGCAGCCGGACAGGGGGTGCCTACGAGCAGTACTTC.